This TCR beta chain was sequenced during a study of control samples from healthy donors and cancer patients (dated by TCRdb to 2018 to 2020). The library was built by means of the immunoSEQ multiplex PCR assay. This is the immuneACCESS table as TCRdb keeps it, with only in-frame sequences that have V and J called. A part of the clones is gone; compared with another copy, unresolved V genes explain less than half, and the rest is unexplained. This sample holds about 61,000 clones; nearly 90% were observed only once. In total, the top ten clones hold less than 7% of the sample. The CDR3, cysteine through phenylalanine, is 14 amino acids long. Solely the CDR3 DNA is kept, with 42 bases framed from the first base. Via the germline V gene, CDR1 is SGHRS and CDR2 YFSETQ. V and J lose 4 bases and 6 bases, and a span of 16 bases separates them. This clone was seen a handful of times. Its antigen target is currently unknown. Per-base qualities were not stored, and no clone one base away is much larger.

The chain is encoded by TRBV5-1 joined to TRBJ1-1, with TRBD1 tentatively as D gene (5 bases match). This sequence was found in a man aged 60-69 years with colorectal cancer. Specimen: PBMCs. The sequenced DNA: TGCGCCAGCAGCGCCCAGGGAGGGTTCGCTGAAGCTTTCTTT. This yields the protein CASSAQGGFAEAFF.